The 23 T cell receptor beta chains below come from one sample, sequenced in a study of tumor and adjacent non-tumor tissue in lung cancer. This sample's RNA came from whole unsorted tissue. This non-tumor lung sample came from over 3 cm beyond the tumor edge. A modified ARM-PCR protocol with three rounds of nested PCR amplified TCRbeta. TCRdb reanalysed the multiplex PCR reads using MiXCR and keeps one entry per CDR3 protein. The sample consists of tens of thousands of distinct CDR3 sequences, over 60% of them appearing once. Source material: distant non-tumor lung tissue. These receptors were taken from a man between 65 and 85 years old with non-small cell lung cancer.

Note on this clonotype: One end of the junction varies from germline; a read error may be responsible. The chain combines TRBV14 with TRBJ2-2; TRBD2 might be the D (5 bases). This CDR3 has 15 amino acids. Germline CDR1 reads SGHDN; CDR2 reads FVKESK. CDR3 in DNA: TGTGCCAGCAGCCAAGATTTGGGGAACACCGGGGAGCTGTTATTT. As protein: CASSQDLGNTGELLF. The whole variable domain, filled in from reference TRBV14 and TRBJ2-2, reads EAGVTQFPSHSVIEKGQTVTLRCDPISGHDNLYWYRRVMGKEIKFLLHFVKESKQDESGMPNNRFLAERTGGTYSTLKVQPAELEDSGVYFCASSQDLGNTGELLFGEGSRLTVL.

About this clonotype: An end of the junction does not agree with germline; a read error may underlie this. The chain has TRBV10-3 and TRBJ2-1; maybe TRBD2 (6 bases). Germline-derived CDR1 and CDR2 are ENHRY and SYGVKD. The CDR3 runs 14 residues. The DNA of the CDR3 is TGTGCCACCATGGACGGGGACTCCTACGATGAGCAGTTCTTC. Translating it yields CATMDGDSYDEQFF.

To note about this clonotype: A junction boundary mismatches the germline segment, possibly from a read error. V and J are TRBV12-3 or TRBV12-4 and TRBJ1-2, with 8 bases fitting TRBD1. The CDR3 extends over 14 amino acids. The CDR3 DNA reads as TGTGACAGCAGGCCGGGACAGGTGAACTATGGCTACATCTTC. This translates into CDSRPGQVNYGYIF.

As to this clonotype: A much larger clonotype is one base distant, so this may be a read error. This sequence joins TRBV5-4 and TRBJ2-1, with 9 bases matching TRBD2. The germline CDR1 and CDR2 sequences are SGHNT and YYREEE (reference sequence). The CDR3 consists of 15 residues. V dropped 4 bases and J dropped 5; count of bases not matched to a gene: 7. CDR3: CASSRGIAGDNEQFF. CDR3 bases: TGTGCCAGCAGCAGGGGAATAGCGGGGGACAATGAGCAGTTCTTC.

Concerning this clonotype: One end of the junction is discordant with germline, which a read error may explain. The chain couples TRBV11-2 to TRBJ2-7, with D maybe TRBD1 (6 bases). Germline CDR1 is SGHAT and CDR2 is FQNNGV. The CDR3 runs to 13 residues. CDR3 coding DNA: TGTGCCAGTAGCTCGAACAGGGTCAACGAGCAGTACTTC. Amino acid sequence: CASSSNRVNEQYF.

Worth noting for this clonotype: An end of the junction does not agree with germline; a read error may underlie this. The chain uses TRBV6-1 and TRBJ2-5; 8 bases are a match to TRBD1. CDR3 length: 14 residues. Germline CDR1 reads MNHNS; CDR2 reads SASEGT. The CDR3: CASIPGGEGETQYF. The DNA for the CDR3 is TGTGCTAGCATACCAGGGGGCGAGGGGGAGACCCAGTACTTC.

Notes on this clonotype: The conserved closing phenylalanine or tryptophan is absent in this CDR3, likely reflecting a read error. This chain connects TRBV11-3 to TRBJ1-1; a possible D gene is TRBD1 (5 bases). Germline-derived CDR1 and CDR2 are SGHNT and YENEEA. The CDR3 is made up of 16 amino acids. Here the CDR3 reads CASTFRGRTLNSEAFS. CDR3 DNA sequence: TGTGCCAGCACCTTCCGGGGCAGAACCCTGAACAGTGAAGCTTTCTCT.

With regard to this clonotype: One end of the junction fails to match germline, which may point to a read error. J is TRBJ1-1 and V is TRBV4-1; D is uncertain. Germline V gives CDR1 MGHRA, CDR2 YSYEKL. The CDR3 is made up of 15 amino acids. The CDR3 is CASSQGHGWNTEVFF. DNA of the CDR3: TGCGCCAGCAGCCAAGGACATGGCTGGAACACTGAAGTTTTCTTT.

In its sample, this clonotype was seen a few times. The chain links TRBV5-6 to TRBJ1-1, with D tentatively TRBD1 (5 bases). CDR1 is SGHDT and CDR2 is YYEEEE in the germline V gene. V lost 6 bases, J lost 3 bases, and 21 bases lay in between. The CDR3 has 16 residues. The chain's CDR3 is CASTLVYRRGDTEAFF. In nucleotides, the CDR3 is TGTGCCAGCACCCTGGTGTATAGGAGAGGGGACACTGAAGCTTTCTTT.

Concerning this clonotype: This CDR3 fails to terminate in the conserved phenylalanine or tryptophan, so it likely reflects a read error. The chain has TRBV20-1 and TRBJ2-3; possible D gene TRBD2, 5 bases. Germline CDR1 and CDR2: DFQATT and SNEGSKA (reference sequence). With 6 bases removed from V and 5 bases from J, the gap between germline ends came to 18 bases. The CDR3 is 14 residues long. Here the CDR3 reads CSAAVAGGKDTQYC. The DNA of the CDR3 is TGCAGTGCCGCAGTAGCTGGAGGCAAAGATACGCAGTATTGT.

In this sample, this clonotype turned up once. A much bigger clone sits one base away, suggesting this may be a read error. V and J are TRBV5-1 and TRBJ1-2; D uncertain. The ends were cut back, 4 bases at V and 8 bases at J, with 18 bases in the middle. The CDR3 is made up of 14 amino acids. CDR1 is SGHRS, CDR2 YFSETQ, per germline. The CDR3 protein is CASSTIGSNAGYTF. In DNA form, the CDR3 reads TGCGCCAGCAGCACCATCGGGTCGAACGCCGGCTACACCTTC.

In regard to this clonotype: One base away lies a much larger clone, so this may be a sequencing read error. This likely comes from a read error, as the CDR3 has no conserved phenylalanine or tryptophan at its end. The CDR3 DNA reads as TGTGCCTGGAGGGCCTCAGGGAGCACTGAAGCTTTCTCT. Translating it yields CAWRASGSTEAFS. This rearrangement joins TRBV30 to TRBJ1-1; TRBD1 might be the D (5 bases). Germline CDR1 reads GTSNPN; CDR2 reads SVGIG (reference sequence). Trimming removed 3 bases from V and 4 bases from J, with 12 bases in between. This CDR3 has 13 residues.

To note about this clonotype: With a much larger clone just one base away, this may be a read error. The CDR3 does not close with the conserved phenylalanine or tryptophan, likely indicating a read error. This chain uses TRBV6-6 with TRBJ2-7; 7 bases align to TRBD1. This CDR3 region has 13 residues. V lost 8 bases and J lost 2; bases outside the gene matches: 6. Germline V gene lookup returns CDR1 MNHNY and CDR2 SVGAGI (reference sequence). Here the CDR3 reads CASRQGPAYEQYL. The CDR3, as DNA: TGTGCCAGCCGACAGGGACCAGCCTACGAGCAGTACTTA.

The table lists this clonotype with a count of one. As the CDR3 is not closed by the conserved phenylalanine or tryptophan, this likely results from a read error. The rearrangement links TRBV6-1 to TRBJ2-7, with a tentative D call TRBD1 (6 bases). Germline CDR1 MNHNS, CDR2 SASEGT. CDR3 length equals 13 residues. Trimming took off 7 bases at V and 5 bases at J, with 15 bases between the two ends. The CDR3 loop reads CASIATGLNEQYL. The CDR3 DNA sequence: TGTGCCAGCATCGCGACAGGCTTGAACGAGCAGTACCTC.

This chain connects TRBV11-3 to TRBJ2-5; a possible D gene is TRBD2 (5 bases). Trimming pared 2 bases from V and 11 bases from J, leaving 21 bases between. Per the germline V gene, CDR1 is SGHNT and CDR2 is YENEEA. The CDR3 is 15 amino acids. The CDR3 spells CASSLISSRAEIQYF. The CDR3 DNA reads TGTGCCAGCAGCTTAATCTCCTCGCGGGCAGAGATACAGTACTTC. The whole variable domain, remainder taken from reference TRBV11-3 and TRBJ2-5, is EAGVVQSPRYKIIEKKQPVAFWCNPISGHNTLYWYLQNLGQGPELLIRYENEEAVDDSQLPKDRFSAERLKGVDSTLKIQPAELGDSAVYLCASSLISSRAEIQYFGPGTRLLVL.

The chain is built from TRBV4-2 and TRBJ1-5; no reliable D call. V was cut by 6 bases and J by 6 bases, with 21 bases left in between. The CDR3 loop spans 16 amino acids. CDR1 is LGHNA, CDR2 YNFKEQ, per germline. CDR3: CASRPQTTSAAQPQHF. The CDR3 DNA reads TGTGCCAGCAGGCCTCAAACGACATCCGCGGCTCAGCCCCAGCATTTT.

A remark on this clonotype: The conserved phenylalanine or tryptophan normally closing the CDR3 is absent here, so this likely arose from a read error. The chain has TRBV28 and TRBJ1-2, with 9 bases fitting TRBD1. CDR3 size: 17 residues. The germline CDR1 and CDR2 sequences are MDHEN and SYDVKM. V shed 1 base and J 10 bases; nucleotides not matched to a gene: 16. Here the CDR3 DNA reads TGTGCCAGCAGTTTATTATCGGGCACAGGGGGCACTCGTGACTACACCTTG. Translating it yields CASSLLSGTGGTRDYTL.

On this clonotype itself: Just one base apart from a much larger clone, this may be a read error. This likely comes from a read error, as the CDR3 has no conserved phenylalanine or tryptophan at its end. The DNA is omitted, as the CDR3 cannot be located on it reliably, and the CDR3 follows TCRdb's listing. This chain uses TRBV4-3 with TRBJ1-4; the DNA was not used to check the table's D call, TRBD1. The CDR3 is 14 amino acids in total, end residues counted. The V gene's germline CDR1 is LGHNA and CDR2 YSLEER. The CDR3 region is CASSQDQGTGRLFV.

With regard to this clonotype: Lacking the conserved final phenylalanine or tryptophan, this CDR3 likely reflects a read error. No DNA is shown, since the ends of the CDR3 on it are uncertain; the CDR3 is the one TCRdb lists. The J gene is TRBJ2-1, the V gene TRBV29-1; the listed D gene, TRBD1, was not tested against the DNA. The CDR3 length is 14 residues, termini included. The germline CDR1 and CDR2 sequences are SQVTM and ANQGSEA. CDR3 sequence: CSAVGRGTNNEKLY.

The chain combines TRBV12-3 or TRBV12-4 with TRBJ2-1, with 9 bases aligning to TRBD2. Trimming at V came to 11 bases and at J to 7 bases, leaving 15 bases not matched to a gene. The CDR3 length is 15 residues. CDR3 sequence: CACTEGGAGGNEQFF. Here the CDR3 DNA reads TGTGCCTGCACCGAGGGGGGAGCGGGAGGAAATGAGCAGTTCTTC.

Remarks on this clonotype: A much larger clone differs by one base, so this may be a read error. This chain connects TRBV12-3 or TRBV12-4 to TRBJ1-5; D unresolved. The CDR3 consists of 12 residues. The CDR3 loop reads CDSSPAGQSQHF. The CDR3 DNA reads as TGTGACAGCAGTCCCGCTGGCCAGTCACAGCATTTT.

This clonotype was observed a single time. The chain joins TRBV11-1 to TRBJ1-5; D is unclear. Trimming stripped 6 bases from V and 6 bases from J, with 12 bases between. CDR1 SGHAT and CDR2 FQDESV come from the germline V gene (reference sequence). The CDR3 runs 13 residues. In nucleotides, the CDR3 is TGTGCCAGCAGTCACGACTCGAGTCAGCCCCAGCATTTT. Translating gives CASSHDSSQPQHF.

Notes on this clonotype: A read error may produce the germline difference seen at one junction end. The gene calls are TRBV4-3 and TRBJ1-2; D is undetermined. In germline, CDR1 is LGHNA, CDR2 YSLEER. This CDR3 is 14 amino acids long. The CDR3 DNA reads as TGCGTCAGCAGCCAAGATGTGAGCGGAGATCGCTACACCTTC. It yields the protein CVSSQDVSGDRYTF.